The 26 T cell receptor beta chains given below trace back to one sample, sequenced in a study of cytomegalovirus exposure and HLA in healthy donors. Primers included in the PCR were 60 Vbeta and 13 Jbeta primers. The table came from immunoSEQ multiplex PCR; TCRdb's copy has only in-frame clones and leaves some out. The sample lists around 100,000 clones, 70% seen once, with 11% in the top ten. Sequencing used PBMCs. The receptors come from a man aged 35-49 years in good health and CMV-seropositive.

V usage is TRBV2 and J usage is TRBJ1-4; D remains ambiguous. Germline V CDR1 and CDR2: SNHLY, FYNNEI. The V gene lost 10 bases and the J gene lost 6 bases, with 15 bases spanning the gap. This CDR3 comprises 13 residues. CDR3: CAIPGRSDEKLFF. Here the CDR3 DNA reads TGTGCCATCCCGGGAAGGTCGGATGAAAAACTGTTTTTT.

This clone was counted a few times. The V and J genes are TRBV27 and TRBJ1-5; tentatively, D is TRBD1 (6 bases). CDR3 length: 16 residues. Germline CDR1 is MNHEY and CDR2 is SMNVEV (reference sequence). The V and J ends lost 2 bases and 3 bases respectively, with 14 bases between them. The CDR3 region is CASSLGGGGHNQPQHF. CDR3 sequence (DNA): TGTGCCAGCAGTTTAGGTGGGGGCGGACACAATCAGCCCCAGCATTTT.

The chain links TRBV5-6 to TRBJ2-7, with 7 bases matching TRBD2. CDR1 and CDR2 (germline): SGHDT, YYEEEE. V shed 4 bases, J shed 0 bases, and the junction held 7 bases outside the gene matches. The CDR3 contains 15 residues. The CDR3 is CASSRGLPSSYEQYF. CDR3 coding DNA: TGTGCCAGCAGCCGGGGACTACCAAGCTCCTACGAGCAGTACTTC.

The V call is TRBV18, the J call TRBJ2-3, with 7 nucleotides matching TRBD1. V lost 0 bases, J lost 14 bases, and 5 bases stayed unmatched. The CDR3 runs to 12 residues. The germline CDR1 and CDR2 sequences are KGHSH and LQKENI. The CDR3 loop reads CASSPPQDRRYF. CDR3 coding DNA: TGTGCCAGCTCACCACCCCAGGACAGGAGGTATTTT.

This clone came up once. This sequence joins TRBV19 and TRBJ1-2; weak D call: TRBD1 (6 bases). CDR1 is LNHDA, CDR2 SQIVND, per germline (reference sequence). The CDR3 is 13 residues long. V lost 3 bases and J 2 bases, leaving 7 bases between the germline ends. The CDR3 bases are TGTGCCAGTAGTATGAGGGGGAACTATGGCTACACCTTC. This encodes CASSMRGNYGYTF.

The chain recombines TRBV14 with TRBJ1-4, with TRBD1 as a possible D gene (6 bases). The CDR3 runs to 14 residues. V lost 5 bases, J lost 8 bases, and 15 bases lay in between. Germline CDR1 and CDR2: SGHDN and FVKESK. The CDR3 bases are TGTGCCAGCAGCATCCAGACAGGTGGCGAAAAACTGTTTTTT. It translates to CASSIQTGGEKLFF.

The J gene is TRBJ2-7, the V gene TRBV10-3; TRBD2 agrees at 10 bases. Germline trimming cut 3 bases from V and 2 bases from J; bases unmatched to any gene: 4. There are 15 residues in the CDR3. Germline V CDR1 and CDR2: ENHRY, SYGVKD. CDR3 protein: CAISDQLAGAYEQYV. The CDR3 nucleotides read TGTGCCATCAGTGACCAGCTAGCGGGAGCCTACGAGCAGTACGTC.

The rearrangement uses TRBV4-3 and TRBJ2-7, with D hard to call. Per germline, CDR1 LGHNA and CDR2 YSLEER. There are 15 residues in the CDR3. The ends were cut back, 0 bases at V and 4 bases at J, with 13 bases in the middle. CDR3 region: CASSQDKTTFYEQYF. The CDR3 DNA sequence: TGCGCCAGCAGCCAAGATAAAACTACTTTTTACGAGCAGTACTTC.

The CDR3 DNA follows: TGCGCCAGCAGCCCGGTCCCGGGACAGTCCTACGAGCAGTACGTC. Protein sequence: CASSPVPGQSYEQYV. The chain joins TRBV5-1 to TRBJ2-7; the match to TRBD1 covers 7 bases. V was pared by 4 bases and J by 1 base, with 8 bases of the junction left unmatched. Per germline, CDR1 SGHRS and CDR2 YFSETQ. This CDR3 has 15 amino acids.

CDR3 sequence: CASSLRLAGVRETQYF. The CDR3 coding sequence is TGTGCCAGCAGCTTAAGACTAGCGGGAGTTCGGGAGACCCAGTACTTC. This chain uses TRBV7-9 with TRBJ2-5, with TRBD2 matching 12 bases. This CDR3 contains 16 residues. V dropped 2 bases and J dropped 5; count of bases not matched to a gene: 6. Germline CDR1 SEHNR, CDR2 FQNEAQ (reference sequence).

The rearrangement uses TRBV7-2 and TRBJ2-3, with D perhaps TRBD1 (5 bases). Germline V gene lookup returns CDR1 SGHTA and CDR2 FQGNSA. V lost 0 bases, J lost 4 bases, and 11 bases lay in between. The CDR3 covers 15 residues. This CDR3 reads CASSLARQGSDTQYF. In DNA form, the CDR3 reads TGTGCCAGCAGCTTAGCGCGGCAGGGCTCAGATACGCAGTATTTT.

This chain links TRBV7-3 with TRBJ2-3, with D tentatively TRBD1 (5 bases). The V end lost 3 bases, the J end lost 1 base, and 8 bases lay between the germline ends. Germline V CDR1 and CDR2: SGHTA, FQGTGA. CDR3 size: 14 residues. This CDR3 reads CASSLGQGTDTQYF. The CDR3, as DNA: TGTGCCAGCAGCTTGGGGCAGGGCACAGATACGCAGTATTTT.

The chain joins TRBV19 to TRBJ1-1; D perhaps matches TRBD1 (5 bases). Trimming pared 6 bases from V and 2 bases from J, leaving 13 bases between. Germline CDR1 and CDR2: LNHDA and SQIVND (reference sequence). The CDR3 has 14 residues. As DNA, the CDR3 is TGTGCCAGTAGCCCTGGGGGGGAAAACACTGAAGCTTTCTTT. The encoded protein is CASSPGGENTEAFF.

The chain has TRBV2 and TRBJ2-5, with a possible D match to TRBD2 (7 bases). Germline CDR1 and CDR2: SNHLY and FYNNEI. This CDR3 comprises 16 residues. V lost 0 bases and J lost 7, with 18 bases in between. For the CDR3, the DNA is TGTGCCAGCAGTGAAGCGGGGGGGCAAACCAAGGGGACCCAGTACTTC. Amino acid sequence: CASSEAGGQTKGTQYF. The variable domain in full, completed from reference TRBV2 and TRBJ2-5, reads EPEVTQTPSHQVTQMGQEVILRCVPISNHLYFYWYRQILGQKVEFLVSFYNNEISEKSEIFDDQFSVERPDGSNFTLKIRSTKLEDSAMYFCASSEAGGQTKGTQYFGPGTRLLVL.

This chain joins TRBV30 and TRBJ2-2; tentative D call: TRBD1 (6 bases). V was cut by 3 bases and J by 4 bases, with 18 bases left in between. Germline-derived CDR1 and CDR2 are GTSNPN and SVGIG (reference sequence). The CDR3 covers 16 residues. CDR3 bases: TGTGCCTGGAGGGCCGTGGAACAGGGCGTCACCGGGGAGCTGTTTTTT. As protein: CAWRAVEQGVTGELFF.

This rearrangement joins TRBV9 to TRBJ2-1; possible D gene TRBD2, 6 bases. Germline-derived CDR1 and CDR2 are SGDLS and YYNGEE. This CDR3 region has 15 residues. Trimming removed 0 bases at V and 10 bases at J, with 17 bases between. This CDR3 reads CASSVGGTPFVEQFF. In DNA form, the CDR3 reads TGTGCCAGCAGCGTAGGCGGGACGCCTTTCGTCGAGCAGTTCTTC. Variable domain in full (rest from reference TRBV9 and TRBJ2-1): DSGVTQTPKHLITATGQRVTLRCSPRSGDLSVYWYQQSLDQGLQFLIQYYNGEERAKGNILERFSAQQFPDLHSELNLSSLELGDSALYFCASSVGGTPFVEQFFGPGTRLTVL.

This chain connects TRBV6-5 to TRBJ2-1; possibly TRBD1 for D (6 bases). Germline CDR1 and CDR2: MNHEY and SVGAGI. The CDR3 covers 12 residues. The V and J ends lost 6 bases and 7 bases respectively, with 10 bases between them. CDR3 sequence (DNA): TGTGCCAGCAGGACAGGTGTGAATGAGCAGTTCTTC. Protein sequence: CASRTGVNEQFF.

This clone was observed once. CDR3 DNA sequence: TGTGCCAGCAGCTTATTTCCCCCTCCTAGCGGGAGTAGAACCGGGGAGCTGTTTTTT. It is translated as CASSLFPPPSGSRTGELFF. The rearrangement joins TRBV7-6 to TRBJ2-2, with 10 positions matching TRBD2. After removal of 2 bases from V and 5 bases from J, the junction contained 14 bases not matched to a gene. Germline CDR1 reads SGHVS; CDR2 reads FNYEAQ. CDR3 length equals 19 residues.

V usage is TRBV9 and J usage is TRBJ2-3; 10 bases map to TRBD2. Trimming removed 2 bases from V and 1 base from J; junction bases left unmatched: 7. Germline V gene sequence: CDR1 SGDLS, CDR2 YYNGEE. The CDR3 loop spans 17 amino acids. The CDR3 region is CASSVNPLAGGTDTQYF. The CDR3 DNA is TGTGCCAGCAGCGTGAATCCCCTAGCGGGAGGCACAGATACGCAGTATTTT.

This chain uses TRBV5-6 with TRBJ2-6, with unresolved D. This CDR3 is built from 17 residues. Germline CDR1 reads SGHDT; CDR2 reads YYEEEE. The V end lost 3 bases, the J end lost 0 bases, and 13 bases lay between the germline ends. CDR3 sequence reads: CASSSVVRGSGANVLTF. The CDR3 DNA reads TGTGCCAGCAGCTCTGTCGTACGAGGCTCTGGGGCCAACGTCCTGACTTTC.

The chain joins TRBV10-3 to TRBJ1-5, with a tentative D call TRBD1 (5 bases). The germline CDR1 and CDR2 sequences are ENHRY and SYGVKD. V dropped 8 bases and J dropped 0 bases, with 8 bases sitting between them. The CDR3 consists of 13 residues. The CDR3 sequence is CAISDSSNQPQHF. Here the CDR3 DNA reads TGTGCCATCTCAGACAGTAGCAATCAGCCCCAGCATTTT.

The chain employs TRBV28 and TRBJ2-2; D is uncertain. Between the trimmed V and J ends, which lost 5 bases and 7 bases, there was a span of 5 bases. The CDR3 spans 11 residues. CDR1 MDHEN and CDR2 SYDVKM come from the germline V gene. CDR3 amino acids: CASSTSGELFF. CDR3 bases: TGTGCCAGCAGTACGAGCGGGGAGCTGTTTTTT.

The chain combines TRBV30 with TRBJ1-1; the D is unclear. This CDR3 is built from 11 residues. V dropped 4 bases and J dropped 7 bases, with 10 bases sitting between them. CDR1 GTSNPN and CDR2 SVGIG come from the germline V gene (reference sequence). In DNA form, the CDR3 reads TGTGCCTGGAACCGCCAGGTTGAAGCTTTCTTT. It yields the protein CAWNRQVEAFF.

The chain joins TRBV27 to TRBJ2-1, with 14 bases identical to TRBD2. Trimming cost V 6 bases and J 13 bases; bases outside gene matches: 11. Germline V gene data show CDR1 as MNHEY and CDR2 as SMNVEV (reference sequence). This CDR3 contains 15 residues. The CDR3 nucleotides read TGTGCCAGCAGGGAAGGGACTAGCGGGAGACAGGAACAGTTCTTC. Translated, it gives CASREGTSGRQEQFF.

This clone was detected only a few times. The J gene is TRBJ1-2, the V gene TRBV28; D not certain. The CDR3 spans 10 residues. CDR1 and CDR2 from the germline V gene are MDHEN and SYDVKM. V lost 6 bases to trimming and J lost 6 bases, with 5 bases between them. CDR3 DNA: TGTGCCAGCAGCGGAGATGGCTACACCTTC. It codes for CASSGDGYTF.

V is TRBV5-8 and J is TRBJ1-2, with D possibly matching TRBD1 (6 bases). The germline V gene encodes CDR1 SGHTS and CDR2 YDEGEE. The CDR3 contains 14 residues. Trimming shortened V by 3 bases and J by 4 bases, and 13 bases separated the two germline ends. DNA for the CDR3: TGTGCCAGCAGCTGGGGAGGGGGTAGCTATGGCTACACCTTC. This sequence encodes CASSWGGGSYGYTF.